The T cell receptor (beta chain) under discussion was sequenced for a study of identifying expanded T cells in peripheral blood. CDR1 and CDR2 (germline): SGHTA, FQGNSA. With 5 bases clipped from V and 7 bases from J, the junction kept 7 bases outside the gene matches. This CDR3 has 14 amino acids. Overall study results and limits: Differentially abundant clones: about 1.2 between replicates, 16.4 at about 13 days, 19 to 20 at four. Clone count variance between approximately two-week samples rose with total template count.

During the collection period, no donor immune events like infections were recorded. Data came from immunoSEQ multiplex PCR; TCRdb stores just in-frame clones and leaves some out. The sample gives 95,000 or so clones, roughly 86% of which show up once; about 5.6% is in the top ten. The table lists this clone with a few counts. What it recognizes is unknown. The chain employs TRBV7-2 and TRBJ2-1, with 8 bases aligning to TRBD2. The receptor was isolated from a person between 18 and 75 years old in good health. The sample taken for sequencing was blood. CDR3 coding DNA: TGTGCCAGCAGCCCACGGGGGGGTCAGAATGAGCAGTTCTTC. Protein product: CASSPRGGQNEQFF.